The clone carrying this TCR beta chain has just a few counts. No antigen is known for it. CD4+ T cells that had been cultured provided DNA sequenced with the Oncomine TCR Beta short-read assay. Cultures of CD4+ T cells served as the source for extracting genomic DNA. TCRdb processed the PCR reads anew with MiXCR; each CDR3 protein has one entry. Of 8,500 to 13,000 distinct CDR3 sequences listed, 25% to 35% are singletons. Between the trimmed V and J ends, which lost 1 base and 2 bases, there was a span of 12 bases. The germline CDR1 and CDR2 sequences are DFQATT and SNEGSKA (reference sequence). The CDR3 sequence is 15 residues long. This sample stems from a study of vaccination and CD4 T cells after COVID-19. Study as a whole: For each participant, vaccination comprised two doses of either the BNT162b2 or the mRNA-1273 vaccine. Each post-COVID sample was drawn after diagnosis, and the median interval was roughly 100 days (range 35 to 161).

Treatment denoted: 10-day PBMC culture with coronavirus spike peptide pools or control peptides (ViraFEST assay). CD4+ T-cell collection from the unexposed donor predated the COVID-19 pandemic (2011-2018). Once cultured approximately nine days, CD4+ T cells underwent isolation by negative selection. Sequenced sample: CD4+ T cells from blood, cultured in vitro. The TCR was taken from a human donor in good health. V and J are TRBV20-1 and TRBJ2-1; D is unresolved. The CDR3: CSARVPASPYNEQFF. CDR3 bases: TGCAGTGCTAGAGTACCAGCAAGCCCCTACAATGAGCAGTTCTTC.